The 18 T cell receptor beta chains presented below share a single source sample, sequenced in a study of blood T cell repertoires in COVID-19. Sequencing used immunoSEQ multiplex PCR; TCRdb keeps in-frame clones, though not all of them. The table includes roughly 130,000 clones, over 65% detected once. Input material: peripheral blood. All receptors derive from a woman in her 70s with acute or convalescent COVID-19.

This chain uses TRBV11-2 with TRBJ2-6; D unresolved. This CDR3 is 14 amino acids long. Germline V CDR1 and CDR2: SGHAT, FQNNGV. Trimming removed 5 bases at V and 1 base at J, with 6 bases between. The CDR3 DNA is TGTGCCAGCAGCCCACAGTCTGGGGCCAACGTCCTGACTTTC. This gives the protein CASSPQSGANVLTF.

The rearrangement uses TRBV11-1 and TRBJ1-4; 7 nucleotides agree with TRBD1. V was clipped by 5 bases and J by 2 bases; unmatched bases: 5. From germline, CDR1 is SGHAT and CDR2 FQDESV (reference sequence). The CDR3 runs to 15 residues. CDR3 residues: CASSLSTGTNEKLFF. DNA for the CDR3: TGTGCCAGCAGCCTATCGACAGGGACTAATGAAAAACTGTTTTTT. The whole variable domain, remainder taken from reference TRBV11-1 and TRBJ1-4, is EAEVAQSPRYKITEKSQAVAFWCDPISGHATLYWYRQILGQGPELLVQFQDESVVDDSQLPKDRFSAERLKGVDSTLKIQPAELGDSAMYLCASSLSTGTNEKLFFGSGTQLSVL.

This clone has just one count. The chain carries TRBV4-3 and TRBJ2-5, with TRBD1 as a possible D gene (6 bases). V lost 1 base, J lost 4 bases, and 10 bases lay in between. Looked up from germline, CDR1 is LGHNA and CDR2 is YSLEER. This CDR3 region has 14 residues. CDR3 DNA sequence: TGCGCCAGCAGCCAAGCAGGGGTTGGAGAGACCCAGTACTTC. It codes for CASSQAGVGETQYF.

V is TRBV20-1 and J is TRBJ1-1; D gene uncertain. The germline V and J ends were trimmed by 2 bases and 7 bases, with 5 bases remaining between them. CDR1 is DFQATT and CDR2 is SNEGSKA in the germline V gene (reference sequence). The CDR3 extends over 10 amino acids. CDR3 sequence (DNA): TGCAGTGCTAGACATAGTGAAGCTTTCTTT. Protein sequence: CSARHSEAFF.

This chain links TRBV5-1 with TRBJ2-3, with D tentatively TRBD1 (5 bases). This CDR3 has 15 residues. V was cut by 0 bases and J by 1 base, with 9 bases left in between. Germline V lookup: CDR1 SGHRS, CDR2 YFSETQ. The CDR3: CASSLGQLRTDTQYF. In nucleotides, the CDR3 is TGCGCCAGCAGCTTGGGACAGCTTCGCACAGATACGCAGTATTTT. Together with reference TRBV5-1 and TRBJ2-3, the CDR3 gives the full variable domain: KAGVTQTPRYLIKTRGQQVTLSCSPISGHRSVSWYQQTPGQGLQFLFEYFSETQRNKGNFPGRFSGRQFSNSRSEMNVSTLELGDSALYLCASSLGQLRTDTQYFGPGTRLTVL.

This sequence joins TRBV5-1 and TRBJ2-2; 10 bases map to TRBD1. Unmatched junction bases numbered 8, after V lost 4 bases and J lost 5 bases. The CDR3 consists of 16 residues. Germline V gene lookup returns CDR1 SGHRS and CDR2 YFSETQ. The CDR3 sequence is CASSPQGQGYTGELFF. The CDR3 DNA reads as TGCGCCAGCAGCCCCCAGGGACAGGGGTATACCGGGGAGCTGTTTTTT. Drawing the rest from reference TRBV5-1 and TRBJ2-2, the complete variable domain is KAGVTQTPRYLIKTRGQQVTLSCSPISGHRSVSWYQQTPGQGLQFLFEYFSETQRNKGNFPGRFSGRQFSNSRSEMNVSTLELGDSALYLCASSPQGQGYTGELFFGEGSRLTVL.

J is TRBJ1-1 and V is TRBV6-2 or TRBV6-3; 7 nucleotides align to TRBD1. The germline V gene has CDR1 MNHEY and CDR2 SVGEGT. V trimming: 5 bases; J trimming: 7 bases; junction bases outside the gene matches: 16. This CDR3 spans 16 amino acids. The CDR3 region has the DNA TGTGCCAGCAGTGACCGACAGGGAGGACGTGGGAGTGAAGCTTTCTTT. Translated: CASSDRQGGRGSEAFF.

The gene calls are TRBV6-2 or TRBV6-3 and TRBJ2-4; 10 bases match TRBD2. CDR3 size: 16 residues. Unmatched junction bases numbered 2, after V lost 2 bases and J lost 1 base. CDR1 MNHEY and CDR2 SVGEGT come from the germline V gene. CDR3 coding DNA: TGTGCCAGCAGTTACCTAGCGGGGGTGGCCAAAAACATTCAGTACTTC. Its translation: CASSYLAGVAKNIQYF.

V and J are TRBV7-7 and TRBJ2-1; D may be TRBD1 (6 bases). The CDR3 runs 15 residues. The V and J ends lost 1 base and 2 bases respectively, with 9 bases between them. The V gene's germline CDR1 is SSHAT and CDR2 FNYEAQ (reference sequence). The CDR3 bases are TGTGCCAGCAGCTTAGGTAGGGGGACCTACAATGAGCAGTTCTTC. Translated: CASSLGRGTYNEQFF.

V is TRBV18 and J is TRBJ1-6; D gene uncertain. Per the germline V gene, CDR1 is KGHSH and CDR2 is LQKENI. V was pared by 6 bases and J by 5 bases, with 17 bases between. The CDR3 contains 16 residues. CDR3 nucleotides: TGTGCCAGCTCGCCATCTTCTCCTGCTAATAATTCACCCCTCCACTTT. Protein product: CASSPSSPANNSPLHF.

CDR3 nucleotides: TGCGCCAGCAGCCCTTATTCTGCTGGGGCCAACGTCCTGACTTTC. Protein: CASSPYSAGANVLTF. The chain has TRBV4-3 and TRBJ2-6; D gene unclear. The length of the CDR3 is 15 residues. V gave up 4 bases and J gave up 2 bases, with 9 bases separating them. Germline V lookup: CDR1 LGHNA, CDR2 YSLEER.

The chain links TRBV30 to TRBJ2-7, with 10 bases fitting TRBD1. CDR3 length: 12 residues. Germline V gene lookup returns CDR1 GTSNPN and CDR2 SVGIG (reference sequence). The ends lost 3 bases at V and 5 bases at J; junction bases unmatched: 1. The CDR3, as DNA: TGTGCCTGGAGCGGGACAGGGGACGAGCAGTACTTC. The encoded protein is CAWSGTGDEQYF.

The V gene is TRBV7-2, the J gene TRBJ1-2, with no clear D. Germline V gene lookup returns CDR1 SGHTA and CDR2 FQGNSA. The CDR3 is 14 amino acids. The V end was cut by 4 bases, the J end by 8 bases, with 17 bases between. CDR3 region: CASSSRTGNLGYTF. The CDR3 nucleotides are TGTGCCAGCAGCTCCAGGACGGGGAACTTGGGCTACACCTTC.

The chain employs TRBV19 and TRBJ2-2, with D possibly being TRBD1 (6 bases). Germline V gene lookup returns CDR1 LNHDA and CDR2 SQIVND (reference sequence). This CDR3 region has 15 residues. Trimming cost V 3 bases and J 2 bases, with 10 bases left between them. The CDR3 DNA reads as TGTGCCAGTAGTATTAGGGACACCAACACCGGGGAGCTGTTTTTT. Its protein product is CASSIRDTNTGELFF.

This chain connects TRBV11-2 to TRBJ2-7; the match to TRBD2 covers 8 bases. The CDR3 loop spans 12 amino acids. Germline loops: CDR1 SGHAT, CDR2 FQNNGV. V gave up 8 bases and J gave up 3 bases; unmatched junction bases: 3. The CDR3 here is CASQAGGYEQYV. The CDR3 DNA follows: TGTGCCAGCCAGGCGGGGGGCTACGAGCAGTACGTC.

The CDR3 sequence: CASSQDLTSGTQYF. As DNA, the CDR3 is TGTGCCAGCAGCCAAGATCTCACCTCAGGGACCCAGTACTTC. V and J are TRBV3-1 (or the pseudogene TRBV3-2) and TRBJ2-5; D gene unclear. CDR1 LGHDT and CDR2 YNNKEL come from the germline V gene (reference sequence). This CDR3 region has 14 residues. V lost 0 bases and J 7 bases, leaving 12 bases between the germline ends.

This clone was recorded once. This sequence joins TRBV7-2 and TRBJ2-5; maybe TRBD2 (7 bases). The V and J ends lost 1 base and 5 bases respectively, with 14 bases between them. Germline V gene lookup returns CDR1 SGHTA and CDR2 FQGNSA. This CDR3 has 15 residues. CDR3 in amino acids: CASSLVTGREETQYF. In nucleotides, the CDR3 is TGTGCCAGCAGCTTAGTTACAGGGCGGGAGGAGACCCAGTACTTC.

The chain uses TRBV5-1 and TRBJ2-5, with 9 bases aligning to TRBD1. The CDR3 is made up of 16 amino acids. Germline CDR1 is SGHRS and CDR2 is YFSETQ. V shed 2 bases, J shed 1 base, and the junction held 6 bases outside the gene matches. The CDR3 here is CASSFRMGQGQETQYF. The DNA of the CDR3 is TGCGCCAGCAGCTTTAGGATGGGACAGGGCCAAGAGACCCAGTACTTC.